The rows below give T cell receptor beta chains drawn from one sample of a study of blood T cell repertoires in COVID-19. TCRdb's copy holds only in-frame clones and misses some; the assay was immunoSEQ multiplex PCR. The sample comprises 100,000 to 150,000 clones, about 83% of which are singletons, and 9.5% to 10% rests with the top ten. Material for sequencing was peripheral blood. The source of these receptors is a man in his forties with active or convalescent COVID-19. CDR3s include the opening cysteine and the closing phenylalanine or tryptophan. A D gene is named only where the DNA matches it firmly. For some rows the clone size is stated as once, few or many, or as a class when expanded; others skip it.

TRBV5-1	-	TRBD1	TRBJ1-2	TGCGCCAGCAGCTTGGACAGGGGTTTGGATGGCTACACCTTC	CASSLDRGLDGYTF
TRBV6-5	few	TRBD1	TRBJ1-2	TGTGCCAGCAGGCTAGGGACAGTGGAGGGCTACACCTTC	CASRLGTVEGYTF
TRBV9	-	TRBD2	TRBJ2-1	TGTGCCAGCAGCAAGCCCGGGACTAGCGGGGGGATTAGTGAGCAGTTCTTC	CASSKPGTSGGISEQFF
TRBV7-2	-	TRBD1	TRBJ1-3	TGTGCCAGCAGCTCAGGGGGGATCTCTGGAAACACCATATATTTT	CASSSGGISGNTIYF
TRBV19	-	TRBD2	TRBJ2-3	TGTGCCAGTCAACTAGCGGGGGGGCCCACAGATACGCAGTATTTT	CASQLAGGPTDTQYF
TRBV24-1	-	-	TRBJ2-2	TGTGCCACAAGTGCAGCAGGGCTCGGGACCGGGGAGCTGTTTTTT	CATSAAGLGTGELFF
TRBV29-1	once	TRBD1	TRBJ1-1	TGCAGCGGGGGACAGACACTGAACACTGAAGCTTTCTTT	CSGGQTLNTEAFF
TRBV5-1	many	-	TRBJ2-7	TGCGCCAGCAAGGGGGAGTACGAGCAGTACTTC	CASKGEYEQYF
TRBV5-5	-	-	TRBJ2-1	TGTGCCAGCAGCTTGGAAGGGGACAATGAGCAGTTCTTC	CASSLEGDNEQFF
TRBV6-1	-	-	TRBJ1-1	TGTGCCAGCAGTGAAGTAAATCTTAACACTGAAGCTTTCTTT	CASSEVNLNTEAFF
TRBV10-3	-	TRBD2	TRBJ2-1	TGTGCCATCAGGAAGGCGGGGGGGGACTACAATGAGCAGTTCTTC	CAIRKAGGDYNEQFF
TRBV19	-	-	TRBJ1-6	TGTGCCAGTAGTATGGCTGCCCCCTATAATTCACCCCTCCACTTT	CASSMAAPYNSPLHF
TRBV5-5	-	TRBD1	TRBJ1-2	TGTGCCAGCACCAGGGGGGCATTGGATTCTAACTATGGCTACACCTTC	CASTRGALDSNYGYTF
TRBV4-1	-	-	TRBJ2-4	TGCGCCAGCAGCCAAGATTTGGAGGATCTAGCCAAAAACATTCAGTACTTC	CASSQDLEDLAKNIQYF
TRBV5-4	-	-	TRBJ2-3	TGTGCCAGCAGCTCCCGGGACACCTTCACAGATACGCAGTATTTT	CASSSRDTFTDTQYF
TRBV2	-	TRBD2	TRBJ2-5	TGTGCCAGCAGTGAAACGATAGCGGGGGGGGAGACCCAGTACTTC	CASSETIAGGETQYF
TRBV19	-	-	TRBJ1-3	TGTGCCAGTAGTGCCCCCGGGGGGCACTTAAAACGTCGAGGAAACACCATATATTTT	CASSAPGGHLKRRGNTIYF
TRBV6-1	-	-	TRBJ1-2	TGTGCCAGCACTGAAGGGCCGGGGACCTTC	CASTEGPGTF
TRBV7-3	-	TRBD1	TRBJ2-1	TGTGCCAGCAGCAAGGACAGGGGCCACAATGAGCAGTTCTTC	CASSKDRGHNEQFF
TRBV7-9	-	TRBD1	TRBJ1-5	TGTGCCAGCAGCTTAGGACAGGGGGCCGGCAATCAGCCCCAGCATTTT	CASSLGQGAGNQPQHF
TRBV25-1	-	TRBD1	TRBJ1-5	TGTGCCAGCAGTGGCCCACAGGGGGGGGCTTTTCAGCCCCAGCATTTT	CASSGPQGGAFQPQHF
TRBV9	-	-	TRBJ1-6	TGTGCCAGCAGCGTAGGTGTCGATAATTCACCCCTCCACTTT	CASSVGVDNSPLHF
TRBV10-3	-	TRBD1	TRBJ2-7	TGTGCCATCAGGACCCAGACAGGGTCCTACGAGCAGTACTTC	CAIRTQTGSYEQYF
TRBV6-2/TRBV6-3	-	TRBD1	TRBJ2-7	TGTGCCAGCAGTTACGCGTTCACAGGGGCGAGCTCCTACGAGCAGTACTTC	CASSYAFTGASSYEQYF
TRBV6-5	-	-	TRBJ2-7	TGTGCCAGCAGTCCTCGTGGGGGGATAAACTACGAGCAGTACTTC	CASSPRGGINYEQYF
TRBV18	-	-	TRBJ1-3	TGTGCCAGCTCACCACCGCAGGCTGGGTCTGGAAACACCATATATTTT	CASSPPQAGSGNTIYF
TRBV7-6	once	TRBD1	TRBJ1-3	TGTGCCAGCAGCGACGGGACAGGGCGCGGAAACACCATATATTTT	CASSDGTGRGNTIYF
TRBV6-6	-	-	TRBJ1-1	TGTGCCAGCAGTTACTCGAGGATGCAGCCGAACACTGAAGCTTTCTTT	CASSYSRMQPNTEAFF
TRBV6-5	-	TRBD1	TRBJ1-4	TGTGCCAGCAGGCCCCTCGGGACAGGGAGAGAAAAACTGTTTTTT	CASRPLGTGREKLFF
TRBV6-5	-	TRBD2	TRBJ2-1	TGTGCCAGCACTCGTTCGGGGGGGTCCTACAATGAGCAGTTCTTC	CASTRSGGSYNEQFF
TRBV3-1/TRBV3-2	-	TRBD2	TRBJ2-4	TGTGCCAGCAGCCCTGCCCGGGTGGGGGGGGACATTCAGTACTTC	CASSPARVGGDIQYF
TRBV6-5	-	-	TRBJ1-1	TGTGCCAGTAACACGCCGGGACAAGTCACTGAAGCTTTCTTT	CASNTPGQVTEAFF
TRBV6-6	-	TRBD1	TRBJ1-1	TGTGCCAGCAGTCGCCCGGGACAGGACACTGAAGCTTTCTTT	CASSRPGQDTEAFF
TRBV14	-	-	TRBJ1-5	TGTGCCAGCAGCCACCGGGAAGGGACACCCCAGCATTTT	CASSHREGTPQHF
TRBV5-6	few	TRBD1	TRBJ2-7	TGTGCCAGCACCCGGACAGGGAGAAGCTCCTACGAGCAGTACTTC	CASTRTGRSSYEQYF
TRBV19	-	TRBD2	TRBJ2-3	TGTGCCAGTAGGAAACTAGCGGGGGGCACAGATACGCAGTATTTT	CASRKLAGGTDTQYF
TRBV6-1	-	TRBD1	TRBJ1-2	TGTGCCAGCAGTGAAATTCCACGTTTGCTGGGACAGGGAGGGTCCATTTCCTTC	CASSEIPRLLGQGGSISF
TRBV13	-	-	TRBJ2-4	TGTGCCAGCAGCGTCACCGGGACCCCGGGGGACATTCAGTACTTC	CASSVTGTPGDIQYF
TRBV5-1	-	-	TRBJ1-2	TGCGCCAGCAGCTTGGACGGTTATGGCTACACCTTC	CASSLDGYGYTF
TRBV4-2	-	-	TRBJ2-7	TGTGCCAGCAGCCAGGATCAAAACCTTGAGGGGGAAAGCTCCTACGAGCAGTACTTC	CASSQDQNLEGESSYEQYF
TRBV2	-	TRBD2	TRBJ2-5	TGTGCCAGCAGTGAATCTAGCGGGGGGCAAGAGACCCAGTACTTC	CASSESSGGQETQYF
TRBV11-2	-	TRBD2	TRBJ2-1	TGTGCCAGCATCCTAGCGGGGGCCCAAAATGAGCAGTTCTTC	CASILAGAQNEQFF
TRBV12-5	-	-	TRBJ1-1	TGTGCTATTACAGGGAACACTGAAGCTTTCTTT	CAITGNTEAFF
TRBV10-3	-	TRBD1	TRBJ2-2	TGTGCCATCAGTGTGGGACAGGGGGACACCGGGGAGCTGTTTTTT	CAISVGQGDTGELFF
TRBV5-1	-	-	TRBJ1-1	TGCGCCAGCAGCTTGGGGCGAGGGGGACCTCGGAACGGGGCTTTCTTT	CASSLGRGGPRNGAFF
TRBV27	-	TRBD1	TRBJ2-7	TGTGCCAGCAGTTATACAGGGGGCTCCTACGAGCAGTACTTC	CASSYTGGSYEQYF
TRBV3-1/TRBV3-2	once	TRBD2	TRBJ2-2	TGTGCCAGCAGCCGGACTAGCGGGGGGGCCACCGGGGAGCTGTTTTTT	CASSRTSGGATGELFF
TRBV18	-	-	TRBJ2-5	TGTGCCAGCTCAATGCTAGCCTCCCAAGAGACCCAGTACTTC	CASSMLASQETQYF
TRBV18	-	-	TRBJ1-3	TGTGCCAGCTCATCGATGCTGGGGGCCTCTGGAAACACCATATATTTT	CASSSMLGASGNTIYF
TRBV6-5	once	TRBD2	TRBJ2-1	TGTGCCAGCAGGTACGCGGGGGGCACCTACAATGAGCAGTTCTTC	CASRYAGGTYNEQFF
TRBV7-2	-	TRBD1	TRBJ1-5	TGTGCCAGCAGCTCACAGGGGTTGGATCAGCCCCAGCATTTT	CASSSQGLDQPQHF
TRBV2	once	TRBD1	TRBJ2-5	TGTGCCAGCAGTGACAGGACAGGGCGAGAGACCCAGTACTTC	CASSDRTGRETQYF
TRBV5-1	-	-	TRBJ2-7	TGCGCCAGCCGTAAGGGAGGAATAGGGGACGAGCAGTACTTC	CASRKGGIGDEQYF
TRBV12-3/TRBV12-4	-	-	TRBJ2-7	TGTGCCAGCGCCCTTGGGCAAACCTACGAGCAGTACTTC	CASALGQTYEQYF
TRBV18	-	TRBD1	TRBJ1-6	TGTGCCAGCTCACTGGAACAGGGGCGTAATTCACCCCTCCACTTT	CASSLEQGRNSPLHF